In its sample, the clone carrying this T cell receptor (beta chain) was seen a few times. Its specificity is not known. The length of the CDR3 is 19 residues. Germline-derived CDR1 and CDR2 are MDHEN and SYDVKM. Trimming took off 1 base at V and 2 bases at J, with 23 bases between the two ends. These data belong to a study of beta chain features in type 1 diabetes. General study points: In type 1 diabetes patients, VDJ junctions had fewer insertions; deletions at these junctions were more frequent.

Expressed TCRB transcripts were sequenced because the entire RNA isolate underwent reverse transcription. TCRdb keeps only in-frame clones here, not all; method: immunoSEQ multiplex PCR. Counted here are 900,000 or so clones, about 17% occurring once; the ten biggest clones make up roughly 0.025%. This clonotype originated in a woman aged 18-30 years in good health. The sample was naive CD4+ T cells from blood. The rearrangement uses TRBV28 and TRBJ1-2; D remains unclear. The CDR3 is CASSLFWTTGQSLNYGYTF. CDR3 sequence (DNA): TGTGCCAGCAGTTTATTCTGGACTACGGGCCAATCTTTAAACTATGGCTACACCTTC.